The rows below give T cell receptor beta chains drawn from one sample of a study of T cell repertoires in cytomegalovirus infection. TCRdb redid the calling of the reads with MiXCR, one entry per CDR3 protein. The sample has about 740,000 distinct CDR3 sequences, 30% to 35% seen once. These receptors have no identified antigens. The specimen comprised cultured PBMCs, sampled from culture after CMV antigen stimulation. The receptors stem from a human donor in good health (CMV status not recorded). Some clones in this sample may be carry-over from other donors' samples. Both conserved end residues are part of each CDR3. The D gene is left open where the match is weak. The listing skips clone size in some rows; elsewhere it reads once, few, many or a size class.

clone_size	cdr3_length	j_call	d_call	v_call	cdr3_aa	cdr3_nt
once	15	TRBJ2-1	TRBD2	TRBV2	CASSERGGNWNEQFF	TGTGCCAGCAGTGAACGGGGGGGGAACTGGAATGAGCAGTTCTTC
few	16	TRBJ2-5	NA	TRBV7-2	CASSSPPGGLRETQYF	TGTGCCAGCAGCTCCCCCCCCGGGGGGCTTAGAGAGACCCAGTACTTC
NA	13	TRBJ1-1	TRBD1	TRBV27	CASNHPGGTEAFF	TGTGCCAGCAATCATCCAGGGGGAACTGAAGCTTTCTTT
NA	17	TRBJ1-4	NA	TRBV6-1	CASSEAKDIATNEKLFF	TGTGCCAGCAGTGAAGCCAAGGACATTGCAACTAATGAAAAACTGTTTTTT
few	14	TRBJ2-5	TRBD1	TRBV5-6	CASSLFDREETQYF	TGTGCCAGCAGCTTGTTCGACAGGGAAGAGACCCAGTACTTC
NA	14	TRBJ1-1	NA	TRBV20-1	CSASLGAVVTEAFF	TGCAGTGCTAGCCTGGGGGCTGTCGTCACTGAAGCTTTCTTT
few	15	TRBJ1-3	NA	TRBV7-6	CASSLRLGAGNTIYF	TGTGCCAGCAGCCTCCGACTAGGAGCGGGAAACACCATATATTTT
NA	14	TRBJ1-2	TRBD1	TRBV20-1	CSARVRDRNYGYTF	TGCAGTGCTAGAGTACGGGACAGGAACTATGGCTACACCTTC
NA	16	TRBJ2-2	NA	TRBV3-1	CASSQRVGVNTGELFF	TGTGCCAGCAGCCAAAGGGTCGGGGTGAACACCGGGGAGCTGTTTTTT
NA	18	TRBJ2-5	TRBD2	TRBV9	CASSRGSQAGGPGETQYF	TGTGCCAGCAGCCGAGGGTCTCAAGCGGGAGGGCCGGGAGAGACCCAGTACTTC
few	13	TRBJ1-1	NA	TRBV6-1	CASSDPGGTEAFF	TGTGCCAGCAGTGACCCGGGGGGCACTGAAGCTTTCTTT
NA	12	TRBJ2-3	NA	TRBV7-9	CASSPTRTPQYF	TGTGCCAGCAGCCCTACCCGGACCCCGCAGTATTTT
NA	13	TRBJ2-7	NA	TRBV20-1	CSAIPGPNYEQYF	TGCAGTGCTATCCCGGGACCGAACTACGAGCAGTACTTC
NA	14	TRBJ1-1	NA	TRBV12-3/TRBV12-4	CASSFRAVNTEAFF	TGTGCCAGCAGTTTCAGGGCAGTGAACACTGAAGCTTTCTTT
NA	17	TRBJ2-3	NA	TRBV4-3	CASSGQEVFTSTDTQYF	TGCGCCAGCTCGGGCCAGGAGGTCTTTACTAGCACAGATACGCAGTATTTT
NA	16	TRBJ2-2	NA	TRBV2	CASSESPGGEIGELFF	TGTGCCAGCAGTGAATCCCCAGGGGGGGAGATCGGGGAGCTGTTTTTT
NA	12	TRBJ2-2	NA	TRBV24-1	CATSTGTGELFF	TGTGCCACCAGCACAGGCACCGGGGAGCTGTTTTTT
NA	17	TRBJ1-2	NA	TRBV4-3	CASSQDKVDMQNYGYTF	TGCGCCAGCAGCCAAGATAAGGTGGACATGCAGAACTATGGCTACACCTTC
few	14	TRBJ1-2	NA	TRBV6-1	CASSSRDGIYGYTF	TGTGCCAGCAGTTCCCGGGACGGGATCTATGGCTACACCTTC
few	16	TRBJ2-7	TRBD2	TRBV6-1	CASRDTGLAGSYEQYF	TGTGCCAGCAGAGACACCGGACTAGCGGGCTCCTACGAGCAGTACTTC
few	16	TRBJ2-4	NA	TRBV3-1	CASSPGQRVAKNIQYF	TGTGCCAGCAGCCCCGGACAGAGGGTAGCCAAAAACATTCAGTACTTC
few	12	TRBJ2-1	TRBD2	TRBV29-1	CSASGIGYEQFF	TGCAGCGCCAGCGGGATAGGGTATGAGCAGTTCTTC
NA	13	TRBJ1-2	NA	TRBV7-2	CASSPGGLYGYTF	TGTGCCAGCAGCCCGGGCGGATTATATGGCTACACCTTC
many	21	TRBJ2-3	TRBD2	TRBV7-6	CASSHLKVGLAGDGGTDTQYF	TGTGCCAGCAGCCACCTAAAAGTGGGGCTAGCGGGAGATGGGGGCACAGATACGCAGTATTTT
NA	17	TRBJ2-1	TRBD2	TRBV4-1	CASSQDRASGSYNEQFF	TGCGCCAGCAGCCAAGACCGAGCTAGCGGGAGTTACAATGAGCAGTTCTTC
few	15	TRBJ2-7	TRBD2	TRBV7-9	CASSSATSGSYEQYF	TGTGCCAGCAGCTCGGCGACTAGCGGGAGTTACGAGCAGTACTTC
NA	13	TRBJ2-2	TRBD1	TRBV6-1	CASLSGGGGELFF	TGTGCCAGCCTCTCAGGGGGCGGCGGGGAGCTGTTTTTT
NA	17	TRBJ2-2	TRBD2	TRBV5-6	CASSLRVAGRNTGELFF	TGTGCCAGCAGCCTCCGAGTAGCGGGAAGGAACACCGGGGAGCTGTTTTTT
few	14	TRBJ1-1	NA	TRBV10-3	CAISEGNRAAEAFF	TGTGCCATCAGTGAGGGAAACAGGGCCGCTGAAGCTTTCTTT
NA	15	TRBJ2-1	NA	TRBV6-1	CASSELSGQAYEQFF	TGTGCCAGCAGTGAATTATCAGGCCAGGCGTATGAGCAGTTCTTC
NA	15	TRBJ1-3	NA	TRBV7-2	CASSLGLAAGNTIYF	TGTGCCAGCAGCTTAGGTTTGGCAGCTGGAAACACCATATATTTT
NA	17	TRBJ2-1	TRBD1	TRBV28	CASTTSPGTGISNEQFF	TGTGCCAGCACTACCTCGCCGGGGACAGGTATCTCCAATGAGCAGTTCTTC
NA	14	TRBJ2-4	TRBD1	TRBV20-1	CSARVGTGGDIQYF	TGCAGTGCTAGAGTTGGGACAGGGGGGGACATTCAGTACTTC
once	16	TRBJ2-7	TRBD2	TRBV4-1	CASSQDRGGEPWEQYF	TGCGCCAGCAGCCAAGATCGGGGGGGGGAACCTTGGGAGCAGTACTTC
NA	16	TRBJ1-2	TRBD1	TRBV11-2	CASSSNRDRGDYGYTF	TGTGCCAGCAGCTCCAACCGGGACAGGGGTGACTATGGCTACACCTTC
few	12	TRBJ2-3	NA	TRBV4-1	CASSHPQGTQYF	TGCGCCAGCAGCCACCCCCAGGGTACGCAGTATTTT
once	17	TRBJ2-1	TRBD1	TRBV12-5	CASGLGQQGASLNEQFF	TGTGCTAGTGGTTTGGGGCAACAGGGGGCGAGTCTCAATGAGCAGTTCTTC
NA	16	TRBJ2-3	TRBD1	TRBV7-2	CASSSYRDRGTDTQYF	TGTGCCAGCAGCTCTTACCGGGACAGGGGTACGGATACGCAGTATTTT
NA	20	TRBJ2-3	TRBD2	TRBV23-1	CASSHPRQGKRGLSTDTQYF	TGCGCCAGCAGTCACCCGCGGCAGGGGAAGCGGGGGCTGAGCACAGATACGCAGTATTTT
NA	14	TRBJ1-1	TRBD1	TRBV20-1	CSVRAGTGITEAFF	TGCAGTGTGCGAGCCGGGACAGGGATAACTGAAGCTTTCTTT
few	15	TRBJ2-1	NA	TRBV27	CASSPNRDSYNEQFF	TGTGCCAGCAGTCCGAACCGGGACTCGTACAATGAGCAGTTCTTC
NA	12	TRBJ1-6	NA	TRBV9	CASSPTNSPLHF	TGTGCCAGCAGCCCTACGAATTCACCCCTCCACTTT
NA	15	TRBJ2-1	TRBD2	TRBV11-3	CASSLEVAGHNEQFF	TGTGCCAGCAGCTTAGAAGTAGCGGGACACAATGAGCAGTTCTTC
NA	14	TRBJ2-3	NA	TRBV6-1	CASQTEPSTDTQYF	TGTGCCAGCCAGACAGAACCAAGCACAGATACGCAGTATTTT
many	15	TRBJ1-1	NA	TRBV12-3/TRBV12-4	CASSLGWRAGTEAFF	TGTGCCAGCAGTTTGGGGTGGAGGGCCGGCACTGAAGCTTTCTTT